The sequence of this T cell receptor (beta chain) was determined in a study of beta chain features in type 1 diabetes. Broader study findings: It was among patients, rather than healthy donors, that naive, central memory and Treg TCRB repertoires appeared more similar. It was not settled here whether HLA type affects TCRB rearrangement. All four CD4+ subsets of Type 1 diabetes patients contained TCRB CDR3s that were moderately but significantly shorter.

Sequencing targeted expressed TCRB transcripts, as all isolated RNA had been reverse transcribed. Only in-frame clones appear in the TCRdb table, and some are missing; sequencing was by immunoSEQ multiplex PCR. In the table there are around 160,000 clones, around 8% of which are singletons. A single heparinised blood sample, averaging approximately 0.12 L, was obtained per donor. This clone came up a few times. No antigen is known for it. V was cut by 0 bases and J by 5 bases, with 4 bases left in between. The CDR3 has 13 amino acids. Germline values: CDR1 LGHNT, CDR2 FRNRAP. The receptor was derived from a woman younger than 30 with type 1 diabetes. The sample taken for sequencing was central memory CD4+ T cells from blood. J is TRBJ2-2 and V is TRBV12-5; D remains ambiguous. Here the CDR3 DNA reads TGTGCTAGTGGTTTGGTCGGGACCGGGGAGCTGTTTTTT. Translation gives CASGLVGTGELFF.